Included here is one TCR beta chain sequence, with context. Both 60 Vbeta primers and 13 Jbeta primers went into the PCR. The table came from immunoSEQ multiplex PCR; TCRdb's copy has only in-frame clones and leaves some out. Of approximately 150,000 clones listed, 80% are singletons. The data stem from a study of cytomegalovirus exposure and HLA in healthy donors. V was pared by 2 bases and J by 0 bases, with 4 bases of the junction left unmatched. Germline V gene sequence: CDR1 MNHEY, CDR2 SVGAGI. The CDR3 has 15 residues. The sample consisted of PBMCs. The V gene is TRBV6-5, the J gene TRBJ2-7, with 7 bases fitting TRBD1. This sequence was found in a woman between 40 and 55 years old in good health and CMV-seronegative. The CDR3 region is CASSYDRDSSYEQYF. DNA of the CDR3: TGTGCCAGCAGTTACGACAGGGACAGCTCCTACGAGCAGTACTTC.